These 3 T cell receptor beta chains came from one sample sequenced in a study of blood T cells in healthy people across ages. The second PCR ran about 6 to 11 cycles with a sample-barcoded 5' primer and J-beta primers. TCRdb reprocessed the 5' RACE reads via MiXCR and lists one record per CDR3 protein. This table holds about 800,000 distinct CDR3 sequences, 58% found once. The sample taken for sequencing was blood. The receptors come from a man between 25 and 39 years old in good health.

This clonotype was seen a few times. This rearrangement joins TRBV7-2 to TRBJ1-6, with a weak D call TRBD1 (5 bases). Trimming left V 3 bases short and J 5 bases short, with 11 bases between. The CDR3 contains 15 residues. The germline CDR1 and CDR2 sequences are SGHTA and FQGNSA. CDR3 sequence reads: CASSFRQPDNSPLHF. CDR3 in DNA: TGTGCCAGCAGCTTTCGACAGCCAGATAATTCACCCCTCCACTTT.

This clonotype occurred once. The chain is built from TRBV30 and TRBJ2-3; 7 bases fit TRBD1. From germline, CDR1 is GTSNPN and CDR2 SVGIG (reference sequence). V lost 2 bases to trimming and J lost 1 base; unmatched junction nucleotides: 9. This CDR3 is built from 16 residues. The CDR3: CAWSIYLGQRTDTQYF. In DNA form, the CDR3 reads TGTGCCTGGAGTATTTACCTGGGACAGCGCACAGATACGCAGTATTTT.

This chain links TRBV12-3 or TRBV12-4 with TRBJ1-2; D perhaps matches TRBD1 (6 bases). CDR3 size: 15 residues. V lost 4 bases to trimming and J lost 5 bases, with 17 bases between them. CDR3 DNA: TGTGCCAGCAGTTCGTCCCTAACAGGGACATATGGCTACACCTTC. It encodes CASSSSLTGTYGYTF.